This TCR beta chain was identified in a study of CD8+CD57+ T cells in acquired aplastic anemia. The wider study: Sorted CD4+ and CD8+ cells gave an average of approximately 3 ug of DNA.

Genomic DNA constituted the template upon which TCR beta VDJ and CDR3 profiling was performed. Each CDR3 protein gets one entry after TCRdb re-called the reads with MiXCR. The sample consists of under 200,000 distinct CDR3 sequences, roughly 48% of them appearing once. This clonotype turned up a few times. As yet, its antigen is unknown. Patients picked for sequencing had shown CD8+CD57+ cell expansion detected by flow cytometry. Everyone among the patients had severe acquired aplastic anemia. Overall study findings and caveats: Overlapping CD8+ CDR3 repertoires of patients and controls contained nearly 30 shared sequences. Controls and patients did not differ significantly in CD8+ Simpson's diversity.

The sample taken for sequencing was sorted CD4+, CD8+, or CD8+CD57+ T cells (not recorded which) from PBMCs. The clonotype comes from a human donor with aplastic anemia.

In nucleotides, the CDR3 is TGTGCCAGCTCACCCGCTCAGGGGGCGCATGGCTACACCTTC. It encodes CASSPAQGAHGYTF. The chain uses TRBV18 and TRBJ1-2, with 8 bases lining up with TRBD1. The junction had 6 bases not matched to a gene; V was cut back by 3 bases and J by 6 bases. The CDR3 extends over 14 amino acids. Germline CDR1 is KGHSH and CDR2 is LQKENI.